The 25 T cell receptor beta chains below were found in one sample sequenced in a study of blood T cells in healthy people across ages. The authors ran a second PCR of about 6 to 11 cycles using a sample-barcoded 5' primer and a J-beta primer mix. Via MiXCR, TCRdb re-called the 5' RACE reads, giving one row per CDR3 protein. This table has about 680,000 distinct CDR3 sequences, more than 40% appearing once. The sequencing sample was made of blood. The receptors were gathered from a woman aged 55-69 years in good health.

This chain joins TRBV27 and TRBJ2-7; 12 nucleotides agree with TRBD2. After removal of 4 bases from V and 5 bases from J, the junction contained 6 bases not matched to a gene. The germline CDR1 and CDR2 sequences are MNHEY and SMNVEV (reference sequence). This CDR3 spans 15 amino acids. This CDR3 is CASSSGLAGNHEQYF. The DNA for the CDR3 is TGTGCCAGCAGTTCCGGACTAGCGGGAAACCACGAGCAGTACTTC.

The rearrangement links TRBV20-1 to TRBJ1-5; TRBD1 matches 7 bases. CDR3 length: 16 residues. Germline V lookup: CDR1 DFQATT, CDR2 SNEGSKA (reference sequence). The J segment lost 0 bases and the V segment lost 1 base, leaving 6 bases of the junction unmatched. This CDR3 reads CSARGRGRDSNQPQHF. The CDR3 DNA sequence: TGCAGTGCTAGAGGCAGGGGGAGGGATAGCAATCAGCCCCAGCATTTT.

This chain links TRBV10-3 with TRBJ2-5; TRBD2 matches at 7 bases. V trimming: 3 bases; J trimming: 5 bases; junction bases outside the gene matches: 6. Looked up from germline, CDR1 is ENHRY and CDR2 is SYGVKD. The CDR3 loop spans 14 amino acids. The CDR3 sequence: CAISEGEGRETQYF. The CDR3 coding sequence is TGTGCCATCAGTGAAGGGGAGGGGCGGGAGACCCAGTACTTC.

The sample holds one count of this clonotype. This chain connects TRBV6-2 or TRBV6-3 to TRBJ1-4; D may be TRBD1 (5 bases). The V and J ends lost 2 bases and 5 bases respectively, with 12 bases between them. The CDR3 loop spans 15 amino acids. In germline, CDR1 is MNHEY, CDR2 SVGEGT. CDR3 sequence reads: CASSYEGRQNEKLFF. The CDR3 DNA follows: TGTGCCAGCAGTTACGAGGGACGGCAGAATGAAAAACTGTTTTTT.

CDR3 loop: CASSQDPGGDRGRETQYF. The CDR3 nucleotides read TGCGCCAGCAGCCAAGATCCTGGCGGGGACAGGGGCCGAGAGACCCAGTACTTC. The chain recombines TRBV4-3 with TRBJ2-5; 10 bases agree with TRBD1. CDR3 length: 18 amino acids. CDR1 LGHNA and CDR2 YSLEER come from the germline V gene. The trim removed 0 bases at V and 4 bases at J, leaving 11 bases unmatched.

V and J are TRBV4-1 and TRBJ2-7; 7 nucleotides line up with TRBD2. The CDR3 is 15 amino acids. The V and J ends lost 4 bases and 6 bases, in that order; junction bases with no gene match: 12. The germline V gene has CDR1 MGHRA and CDR2 YSYEKL. The CDR3 DNA sequence: TGCGCCAGCAGCCCGGGACCGCGGGAGCTAAGCGAGCAGTACTTC. The encoded protein is CASSPGPRELSEQYF.

This sequence joins TRBV13 and TRBJ2-7, with D tentatively TRBD2 (6 bases). The V gene lost 5 bases and the J gene lost 1 base, with 12 bases spanning the gap. In germline, CDR1 is PRHDT, CDR2 FYEKMQ (reference sequence). The CDR3 has 14 residues. This CDR3 reads CASSARDWSYEQYF. The CDR3 DNA reads as TGTGCCAGCAGCGCCCGGGACTGGTCCTACGAGCAGTACTTC.

The sample holds a few counts of this clonotype. The J gene is TRBJ2-5, the V gene TRBV20-1, with 12 bases that match TRBD2. The CDR3 runs 17 residues. The V and J ends lost 3 bases and 5 bases, in that order; junction bases with no gene match: 13. Germline loops: CDR1 DFQATT, CDR2 SNEGSKA (reference sequence). The DNA of the CDR3 is TGCAGTGCTAGGGCTCGACTAGCGGGAGAGGTGGACGAGACCCAGTACTTC. Its protein is CSARARLAGEVDETQYF.

The chain uses TRBV7-9 and TRBJ2-6, with D hard to call. The CDR3 has 15 amino acids. CDR1 and CDR2 from the germline V gene are SEHNR and FQNEAQ (reference sequence). V was pared by 0 bases and J by 1 base, with 4 bases between. This chain's CDR3 is CASSLALSGANVLTF. The CDR3 DNA sequence: TGTGCCAGCAGCTTAGCCCTTTCTGGGGCCAACGTCCTGACTTTC.

This clonotype occurred a few times. The V call is TRBV15, the J call TRBJ2-3; D is unclear. V was clipped by 1 base and J by 9 bases, with 17 bases between them. The CDR3 has 15 amino acids. Germline CDR1 is LNHNV and CDR2 is YYDKDF (reference sequence). CDR3 protein: CATSRGGTPSGTQYF. In DNA form, the CDR3 reads TGTGCCACCAGCAGAGGAGGAACGCCTTCCGGGACGCAGTATTTT.

The sample holds a few counts of this clonotype. The chain links TRBV20-1 to TRBJ2-1; TRBD2 agrees at 10 bases. Germline-derived CDR1 and CDR2 are DFQATT and SNEGSKA (reference sequence). The CDR3 is 17 residues long. The V gene end was trimmed by 1 base and the J gene end by 2 bases; junction bases not matched to a gene: 8. Written as DNA, the CDR3 is TGCAGTGCTAGAGTGGCTAGCGGGAGCTCGACCTACAATGAGCAGTTCTTC. It is translated as CSARVASGSSTYNEQFF.

In its sample, this clonotype was seen a few times. The J gene is TRBJ2-3, the V gene TRBV7-3; a possible D gene is TRBD2 (5 bases). The CDR3 is 16 amino acids. Germline CDR1 is SGHTA and CDR2 is FQGTGA. Trimming shortened V by 1 base and J by 5 bases, and 16 bases separated the two germline ends. In nucleotides, the CDR3 is TGTGCCAGCAGCTTAAAGGCGGGTTCCTCGGGAGATACGCAGTATTTT. This gives the protein CASSLKAGSSGDTQYF.

There are a few counts of this clonotype. V is TRBV25-1 and J is TRBJ2-5, with D tentatively TRBD2 (6 bases). The ends were cut back, 1 base at V and 2 bases at J, with 23 bases in the middle. Germline V gene data show CDR1 as MGHDK and CDR2 as SYGVNS. CDR3 length equals 19 residues. The CDR3 region has the DNA TGTGCCAGCAGTGAATTCCGGGCGGGAAGCAGGGCAGGACAAGAGACCCAGTACTTC. Its protein is CASSEFRAGSRAGQETQYF.

The J gene is TRBJ1-5, the V gene TRBV7-2, with no clear D. Trimming took off 2 bases at V and 7 bases at J, with 9 bases between the two ends. CDR1 and CDR2 from the germline V gene are SGHTA and FQGNSA. CDR3 length equals 13 residues. CDR3 in DNA: TGTGCCAGCAGCTTACGTGTGTGGCAGCCCCAGCATTTT. Its translation: CASSLRVWQPQHF.

As concerns this clonotype: At one of its ends the junction is not consistent with the germline gene, which may arise from a read error. V gene TRBV7-3 combines with J gene TRBJ2-1; 11 nucleotides agree with TRBD1. The CDR3 extends over 15 amino acids. Germline CDR1 SGHTA, CDR2 FQGTGA. In DNA, the CDR3 is TGTGCCAACAGCCCTCGGACAGGGGGCTGGAATGAGCAGTTCTTC. The encoded protein is CANSPRTGGWNEQFF.

This chain uses TRBV5-6 with TRBJ2-1; D uncertain. Trimming stripped 0 bases from V and 6 bases from J, with 13 bases between. CDR1 and CDR2 (germline): SGHDT, YYEEEE. CDR3 size: 15 residues. The CDR3 region is CASSLGVRLANEQFF. The CDR3 DNA follows: TGTGCCAGCAGCTTGGGAGTAAGGTTGGCCAATGAGCAGTTCTTC.

This clonotype showed up just a few times. This chain connects TRBV7-2 to TRBJ2-7; the D is unclear. Germline CDR1 SGHTA, CDR2 FQGNSA. CDR3 length: 13 amino acids. V was shortened by 1 base and J by 8 bases, with 12 bases between the two germline ends. CDR3 DNA sequence: TGTGCCAGCAGCTTAGTCGGAATGCCCCAGCAGTACTTC. Protein sequence: CASSLVGMPQQYF. Full variable domain (missing parts from reference TRBV7-2 and TRBJ2-7): GAGVSQSPSNKVTEKGKDVELRCDPISGHTALYWYRQSLGQGLEFLIYFQGNSAPDKSGLPSDRFSAERTGGSVSTLTIQRTQQEDSAVYLCASSLVGMPQQYFGPGTRLTVT.

V and J are TRBV5-1 and TRBJ2-7, with 10 bases identical to TRBD1. V gave up 3 bases and J gave up 4 bases; unmatched junction bases: 7. The CDR3 covers 15 residues. Per germline, CDR1 SGHRS and CDR2 YFSETQ. CDR3 sequence reads: CASSSPRDRGYEQYF. CDR3 nucleotide sequence: TGCGCCAGCAGCTCACCCCGGGACAGGGGATACGAGCAGTACTTC.

This clonotype was counted only a few times. The chain employs TRBV29-1 and TRBJ2-3, with 9 bases that match TRBD2. CDR3 length equals 19 residues. Trimming removed 5 bases from V and 2 bases from J; junction bases left unmatched: 20. CDR1 and CDR2 (germline): SQVTM, ANQGSEA. The CDR3 protein is CSVIYTWGRAGGPTDTQYF. CDR3 sequence (DNA): TGCAGCGTTATCTATACATGGGGCCGAGCGGGAGGCCCCACAGATACGCAGTATTTT.

The table lists this clonotype with a few counts. The chain employs TRBV7-2 and TRBJ2-7, with 7 bases lining up with TRBD2. CDR1 is SGHTA, CDR2 FQGNSA, per germline. Germline trimming cut 2 bases from V and 3 bases from J; bases unmatched to any gene: 13. This CDR3 has 17 amino acids. This CDR3 is CASSLKPSRLAHYEQYF. Here the CDR3 DNA reads TGTGCCAGCAGCTTAAAACCTAGCCGACTAGCTCACTACGAGCAGTACTTC.

The chain uses TRBV4-1 and TRBJ1-5; D possibly corresponds to TRBD1 (6 bases). Germline-derived CDR1 and CDR2 are MGHRA and YSYEKL. There are 24 residues in the CDR3. The V end was cut by 0 bases, the J end by 1 base, with 34 bases between. The CDR3 bases are TGCGCCAGCAGCCAAGAATTCATGTTGATACCGGCAGGGGAAATATCGGGAAGCAATCAGCCCCAGCATTTT. It codes for CASSQEFMLIPAGEISGSNQPQHF.

V and J are TRBV18 and TRBJ2-5; D unclear. The germline V and J ends were trimmed by 4 bases and 2 bases, with 11 bases remaining between them. Germline assignment: CDR1 KGHSH and CDR2 LQKENI. CDR3 length: 14 amino acids. As DNA, the CDR3 is TGTGCCAGCTCACGAAACAGCTATCAAGAGACCCAGTACTTC. It is translated as CASSRNSYQETQYF.

The chain recombines TRBV4-2 with TRBJ2-3; D is uncertain. CDR1 LGHNA and CDR2 YNFKEQ come from the germline V gene. The CDR3 runs 16 residues. Between the trimmed V and J ends, which lost 1 base and 6 bases, there was a span of 17 bases. The chain's CDR3 is CASSQGSVATEDTQYF. The CDR3 coding sequence is TGTGCCAGCAGCCAAGGTTCCGTGGCTACCGAGGATACGCAGTATTTT.

The table lists this clonotype with a count of one. V usage is TRBV6-5 and J usage is TRBJ2-7; 11 bases match TRBD2. V gave up 2 bases and J gave up 2 bases; unmatched junction bases: 2. The CDR3 consists of 15 residues. The germline V gene has CDR1 MNHEY and CDR2 SVGAGI. The CDR3 sequence: CASSYATSGTYEQYF. DNA for the CDR3: TGTGCCAGCAGTTACGCGACTAGCGGGACCTACGAGCAGTACTTC.

This clonotype has a single count. J is TRBJ2-5 and V is TRBV30; 7 bases align to TRBD1. Germline CDR1 GTSNPN, CDR2 SVGIG (reference sequence). Trimming removed 0 bases from V and 5 bases from J; junction bases left unmatched: 6. The CDR3 runs 14 residues. DNA for the CDR3: TGTGCCTGGAGTGTAAAAGGGGGCGTGGAGACCCAGTACTTC. Its translation: CAWSVKGGVETQYF.